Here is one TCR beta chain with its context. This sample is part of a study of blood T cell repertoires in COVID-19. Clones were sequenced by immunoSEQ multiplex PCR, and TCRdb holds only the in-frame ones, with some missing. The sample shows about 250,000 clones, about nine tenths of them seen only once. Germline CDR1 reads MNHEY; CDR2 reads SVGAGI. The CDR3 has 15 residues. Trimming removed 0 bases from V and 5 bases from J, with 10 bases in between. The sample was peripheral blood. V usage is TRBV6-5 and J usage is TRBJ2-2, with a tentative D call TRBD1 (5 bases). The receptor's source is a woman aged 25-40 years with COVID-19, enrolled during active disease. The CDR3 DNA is TGTGCCAGCAGTTACTCTCCAGGGCGGACCGGGGAGCTGTTTTTT. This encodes CASSYSPGRTGELFF.